This TCR beta chain was retrieved from a study of blood T cell repertoires in COVID-19. Study-wide context: Specimens from acute and convalescent COVID-19 originated in the United States, Italy and Spain. The analysed material was cDNA or gDNA that came from T cells, B-cell-depleted T cells, or PBMCs.

Germline V gene data show CDR1 as SNHLY and CDR2 as FYNNEI. The CDR3 spans 13 residues. With 5 bases clipped from V and 1 base from J, the junction kept 1 base outside the gene matches. The data were produced by immunoSEQ multiplex PCR, yet TCRdb's version contains in-frame clones alone and is incomplete. The sample contains some 180,000 clones, roughly 89% of which appear only once. The source material was peripheral blood. The sequence came from a man in his forties with acute or convalescent COVID-19. This chain connects TRBV2 to TRBJ1-1; 7 bases are shared with TRBD1. The CDR3 coding sequence is TGTGCCAGCAGTCGGGACAGGAACACTGAAGCTTTCTTT. Protein sequence: CASSRDRNTEAFF. The full variable domain, with the rest looked up from reference TRBV2 and TRBJ1-1, is EPEVTQTPSHQVTQMGQEVILRCVPISNHLYFYWYRQILGQKVEFLVSFYNNEISEKSEIFDDQFSVERPDGSNFTLKIRSTKLEDSAMYFCASSRDRNTEAFFGQGTRLTVV.